The following is a T cell receptor beta chain sequence with its context. Its antigen is still unknown. Trimming removed 5 bases at V and 4 bases at J, with 14 bases between. The CDR3 covers 14 residues. Germline V gene data show CDR1 as SGHTA and CDR2 as FQGNSA. This sample was taken from a study of cytomegalovirus exposure and HLA in healthy donors. Study-wide points: Most sequenced TCRs were rare (though some public TCRs occurred in many donors).

The assay was immunoSEQ multiplex PCR, and TCRdb's table has in-frame clones only and misses some. Among approximately 280,000 clones listed, around 86% were seen once. The specimen sequenced was PBMCs. The chain links TRBV7-2 to TRBJ1-1, with D tentatively TRBD1 (6 bases). This clonotype was obtained from a woman in her late teens or twenties in good health and CMV-seronegative. CDR3 bases: TGTGCCAGCAGCCCGATACAGGGTATCACTGAAGCTTTCTTT. It yields the protein CASSPIQGITEAFF.